The 17 T cell receptor beta chains below were found in one sample sequenced in a study of shared clonotypes between healthy human individuals. Assay: immunoSEQ multiplex PCR; the TCRdb copy retains only in-frame clones and omits some. The sample contains about half a million clones, about 84% of which appear only once. The material sequenced was PBMCs. The origin of the receptors is a woman between 40 and 55 years old in good health. Some clones in this sample may be carry-over from other donors' samples.

The chain combines TRBV28 with TRBJ1-3, with D maybe TRBD1 (6 bases). Germline V lookup: CDR1 MDHEN, CDR2 SYDVKM. Between the trimmed V and J ends, which lost 7 bases and 5 bases, there was a span of 24 bases. The CDR3 runs 17 residues. CDR3 DNA sequence: TGTGCCAGCACTCCCCCGGCGGGGTCAGGGGCCCGAAACACCATATATTTT. Its translation is CASTPPAGSGARNTIYF.

The chain combines TRBV10-3 with TRBJ2-7, with D maybe TRBD1 (6 bases). V was pared by 7 bases and J by 0 bases, with 13 bases between. CDR1 is ENHRY and CDR2 is SYGVKD in the germline V gene. The CDR3 covers 14 residues. The CDR3 protein is CAITSGQSSYEQYF. Written as DNA, the CDR3 is TGTGCCATCACTTCCGGACAGAGCTCCTACGAGCAGTACTTC.

Of note for this clone: It differs at one base from a far larger clone, so likely a read error. The chain has TRBV30 and TRBJ1-5; the D gene is possibly TRBD1 (5 bases). In germline, CDR1 is GTSNPN, CDR2 SVGIG (reference sequence). The CDR3 length is 13 residues. This CDR3 is CARSGTGNQPQHF. DNA for the CDR3: TGTGCCCGGAGTGGGACGGGGAATCAGCCCCAGCATTTT. Variable domain in full (rest from reference TRBV30 and TRBJ1-5): SQTIHQWPATLVQPVGSPLSLECTVEGTSNPNLYWYRQAAGRGLQLLFYSVGIGQISSEVPQNLSASRPQDRQFILSSKKLLLSDSGFYLCARSGTGNQPQHFGDGTRLSIL.

The chain uses TRBV6-1 and TRBJ2-7, with D possibly matching TRBD1 (6 bases). The CDR3 spans 15 residues. V lost 4 bases and J lost 6, with 19 bases in between. Germline loops: CDR1 MNHNS, CDR2 SASEGT. The CDR3 loop is CASSATGFRAREQYF. In DNA form, the CDR3 reads TGTGCCAGCAGTGCCACAGGGTTTAGGGCCCGCGAGCAGTACTTC.

Points on this clone: This sequence is one base from a far larger clone and is likely a read error. V and J are TRBV6-1 and TRBJ2-5, with 8 positions matching TRBD2. The CDR3 contains 18 residues. Germline CDR1 and CDR2: MNHNS and SASEGT. CDR3 coding DNA: TGTGCCAGCAGTGACGGGTTGGAGCGGGAGTACCGCCAAGAGACCCAGCACTTC. Amino acids: CASSDGLEREYRQETQHF.

The chain has TRBV7-9 and TRBJ2-7; maybe TRBD2 (6 bases). Germline V gene sequence: CDR1 SEHNR, CDR2 FQNEAQ (reference sequence). The CDR3 contains 14 residues. V was pared by 5 bases and J by 7 bases, with 18 bases between. DNA of the CDR3: TGTGCCAGCAGCCCCACCCCCGGGACTCCGGAGCAGTACTTC. As protein: CASSPTPGTPEQYF.

As regards this clone: A far larger clone is only one base removed, so a read error is likely. This CDR3 is CACGEQGNTETFF. The DNA of the CDR3 is TGTGCCTGCGGGGAACAGGGTAACACTGAAACTTTCTTT. The chain uses TRBV11-2 and TRBJ1-1, with a tentative D call TRBD1 (6 bases). There are 13 residues in the CDR3. Germline-derived CDR1 and CDR2 are SGHAT and FQNNGV.

This chain connects TRBV7-2 to TRBJ1-3, with D uncertain. The CDR3 is 14 amino acids. The V gene lost 5 bases and the J gene lost 6 bases, with 14 bases spanning the gap. Looked up from germline, CDR1 is SGHTA and CDR2 is FQGNSA. The CDR3 sequence is CASSRPAGVNTIYF. CDR3 DNA: TGTGCCAGCAGCCGTCCTGCCGGGGTAAACACCATATATTTT.

The V and J genes are TRBV7-2 and TRBJ2-2; D is unclear. The CDR3 is made up of 15 amino acids. V shed 5 bases and J shed 6 bases, with 16 bases lying between them. Germline CDR1 and CDR2: SGHTA and FQGNSA. This CDR3 reads CASSPRMVGSGELFF. CDR3 DNA: TGTGCCAGCAGCCCCCGGATGGTGGGGTCCGGGGAGCTGTTTTTT.

This chain links TRBV12-5 with TRBJ2-7; no clear D. Trimming shortened V by 2 bases and J by 5 bases, and 7 bases separated the two germline ends. Germline V gene data show CDR1 as LGHNT and CDR2 as FRNRAP. The CDR3 contains 12 residues. The CDR3 bases are TGTGCTAGTGGTTTGCCCTTGCACGAGCAGTACTTC. Protein sequence: CASGLPLHEQYF.

The chain carries TRBV7-9 and TRBJ2-3; D perhaps matches TRBD2 (6 bases). Germline V lookup: CDR1 SEHNR, CDR2 FQNEAQ (reference sequence). The CDR3 has 15 amino acids. Between the trimmed V and J ends, which lost 8 bases and 0 bases, there was a span of 15 bases. In DNA form, the CDR3 reads TGTGCCAGCTCACAGCGGGTCGAAAGCACAGATACGCAGTATTTT. As protein: CASSQRVESTDTQYF.

The CDR3 spells CASKFGTSNPIAYNEQFF. CDR3 coding DNA: TGCGCCAGCAAATTCGGGACTAGTAACCCCATAGCCTACAATGAGCAGTTCTTC. This chain uses TRBV4-1 with TRBJ2-1; 8 bases fit TRBD2. CDR3 length: 18 amino acids. Germline lookup yields CDR1 MGHRA and CDR2 YSYEKL. Trimming removed 7 bases from V and 2 bases from J; junction bases left unmatched: 16.

This clone was observed once. The rearrangement links TRBV19 to TRBJ2-2; the D gene is possibly TRBD1 (5 bases). The germline V gene has CDR1 LNHDA and CDR2 SQIVND (reference sequence). V was cut by 6 bases and J by 4 bases, with 12 bases left in between. The CDR3 is 14 residues long. This CDR3 reads CASRRAGFTGELFF. The CDR3 nucleotides read TGTGCCAGTAGAAGGGCAGGGTTCACCGGGGAGCTGTTTTTT.

As to this clone: It may be a read error: a sequence one base away is much more abundant. The chain joins TRBV2 to TRBJ1-6; 9 nucleotides agree with TRBD1. Germline values: CDR1 SNHLY, CDR2 FYNNEI. The CDR3 is 14 residues long. V was pared by 6 bases and J by 8 bases, with 5 bases of the junction left unmatched. DNA for the CDR3: TGTGCCAGCAGAGGGACAGGGAACGATTCACCCCTCCACTTT. Its translation is CASRGTGNDSPLHF.

The chain is built from TRBV19 and TRBJ1-2; D not certain. The CDR3 spans 15 residues. V lost 8 bases and J 1 base, leaving 17 bases between the germline ends. CDR1 is LNHDA and CDR2 is SQIVND in the germline V gene (reference sequence). This chain's CDR3 is CASESWEGHNYGYTF. CDR3 coding DNA: TGTGCCAGTGAATCATGGGAAGGGCATAACTATGGCTACACCTTC.

V and J are TRBV6-4 and TRBJ2-6; D may be TRBD1 (5 bases). V lost 6 bases and J 2 bases, leaving 11 bases between the germline ends. This CDR3 has 15 residues. From germline, CDR1 is MRHNA and CDR2 SNTAGT. CDR3 DNA sequence: TGTGCCAGCAGCAGGGTTCACCCTGGGGCCAACGTCCTGACTTTC. It is translated as CASSRVHPGANVLTF.

V usage is TRBV11-2 and J usage is TRBJ2-5; TRBD2 is a possible D gene (6 bases). The CDR3 loop spans 14 amino acids. Germline V lookup: CDR1 SGHAT, CDR2 FQNNGV. Trimming stripped 4 bases from V and 5 bases from J, with 14 bases between. CDR3: CASSSSGSSETQYF. The CDR3 DNA follows: TGTGCCAGCAGCTCCTCCGGGAGCAGTGAGACCCAGTACTTC.